The following is a TCR beta chain sequence with its context. The study ran the assay at deep level. Produced via immunoSEQ multiplex PCR; TCRdb's table is partial and in-frame only. The sample has fewer than 400,000 clones, about 74% seen once. The CDR3 runs to 14 residues. The V gene end was trimmed by 6 bases and the J gene end by 4 bases; junction bases not matched to a gene: 5. Germline lookup yields CDR1 SNHLY and CDR2 FYNNEI. These data belong to a study of shared clonotypes between healthy human individuals. The chain has TRBV2 and TRBJ1-1; 10 bases match TRBD1. Sequencing used memory CD4+ T cells sorted from blood. Regarding subset: CD45RA-negative fraction. The sequence was obtained from a man between 25 and 39 years old in good health. The CDR3 nucleotides are TGTGCCAGCAGAGGGACAGGGGTGGGCACTGAAGCTTTCTTT. Residues: CASRGTGVGTEAFF.